One and the same sample provided the 5 T cell receptor beta chains below, sequenced in a study of blood T cell repertoires in COVID-19. Some clones are missing from TCRdb's copy, which holds only in-frame ones; the method was immunoSEQ multiplex PCR. The table shows 300,000 to 350,000 clones, with roughly 87% occurring only once. Material: PBMCs or T cells enriched from blood (not recorded which). Receptors were obtained from a woman in her 30s who had recovered from COVID-19.

This chain uses TRBV6-1 with TRBJ2-3, with unresolved D. V dropped 3 bases and J dropped 2 bases, with 15 bases sitting between them. This CDR3 is built from 16 residues. CDR1 MNHNS and CDR2 SASEGT come from the germline V gene. This CDR3 is CASSDRLTYSTDTQYF. The CDR3 DNA follows: TGTGCCAGCAGTGATAGGTTGACTTATTCCACAGATACGCAGTATTTT.

The V call is TRBV10-3, the J call TRBJ1-2, with D possibly TRBD1 on 6 matching bases. The CDR3 loop spans 16 amino acids. V gave up 0 bases and J gave up 2 bases, with 13 bases separating them. CDR1 and CDR2 from the germline V gene are ENHRY and SYGVKD. The CDR3 protein is CAISESGTRLNYGYTF. CDR3 coding DNA: TGTGCCATCAGTGAGTCTGGGACACGGTTAAACTATGGCTACACCTTC.

Concerning this clone: The sample has other DNA sequences that encode this CDR3 too. The chain has TRBV7-2 and TRBJ1-5; 7 nucleotides agree with TRBD1. Germline assignment: CDR1 SGHTA and CDR2 FQGNSA. The CDR3 is 13 residues long. The junction had 1 base not matched to a gene; V was cut back by 4 bases and J by 4 bases. The CDR3 DNA reads TGTGCCAGCAGCTACAGGGGTAATCAGCCCCAGCATTTT. This translates into CASSYRGNQPQHF. Full variable domain (missing parts from reference TRBV7-2 and TRBJ1-5): GAGVSQSPSNKVTEKGKDVELRCDPISGHTALYWYRQSLGQGLEFLIYFQGNSAPDKSGLPSDRFSAERTGGSVSTLTIQRTQQEDSAVYLCASSYRGNQPQHFGDGTRLSIL.

The rearrangement uses TRBV15 and TRBJ1-2; TRBD1 is a possible D gene (6 bases). The CDR3 loop spans 14 amino acids. Trimming stripped 5 bases from V and 6 bases from J, with 16 bases between. Germline V CDR1 and CDR2: LNHNV, YYDKDF (reference sequence). CDR3 protein: CATSPNRGGNGYTF. The CDR3 DNA sequence: TGTGCCACCAGCCCAAATAGGGGGGGGAATGGCTACACCTTC. Together with reference TRBV15 and TRBJ1-2, the CDR3 gives the full variable domain: DAMVIQNPRYQVTQFGKPVTLSCSQTLNHNVMYWYQQKSSQAPKLLFHYYDKDFNNEADTPDNFQSRRPNTSFCFLDIRSPGLGDTAMYLCATSPNRGGNGYTFGSGTRLTVV.

The gene calls are TRBV5-6 and TRBJ1-4; TRBD1 matches 8 bases. This CDR3 contains 15 residues. Germline V CDR1 and CDR2: SGHDT, YYEEEE. The J segment lost 5 bases and the V segment lost 3 bases, leaving 6 bases of the junction unmatched. The CDR3 here is CASSSGQGLNEKLFF. CDR3 in DNA: TGTGCCAGCAGCTCTGGACAGGGCTTAAATGAAAAACTGTTTTTT. Using reference TRBV5-6 and TRBJ1-4 for the parts outside the CDR3, the full variable domain is DAGVTQSPTHLIKTRGQQVTLRCSPKSGHDTVSWYQQALGQGPQFIFQYYEEEERQRGNFPDRFSGHQFPNYSSELNVNALLLGDSALYLCASSSGQGLNEKLFFGSGTQLSVL.